This T cell receptor (beta chain) comes out of a study of technical replicates of blood from a few donors. TCRdb keeps only in-frame clones here, not all; method: immunoSEQ multiplex PCR. This table holds approximately 97,000 clones, 85% to 95% found once. Per the germline V gene, CDR1 is LGHNA and CDR2 is YSLEER. Trimming shortened V by 0 bases and J by 0 bases, and 15 bases separated the two germline ends. This CDR3 is built from 17 residues. The sequence was obtained from a human donor in good health. Specimen: T cells isolated from PBMCs. The chain employs TRBV4-3 and TRBJ2-7; D may be TRBD2 (5 bases). The CDR3 bases are TGCGCCAGCAGCCAAGAATTATCCGGGGTAAGCTCCTACGAGCAGTACTTC. This codes for CASSQELSGVSSYEQYF.